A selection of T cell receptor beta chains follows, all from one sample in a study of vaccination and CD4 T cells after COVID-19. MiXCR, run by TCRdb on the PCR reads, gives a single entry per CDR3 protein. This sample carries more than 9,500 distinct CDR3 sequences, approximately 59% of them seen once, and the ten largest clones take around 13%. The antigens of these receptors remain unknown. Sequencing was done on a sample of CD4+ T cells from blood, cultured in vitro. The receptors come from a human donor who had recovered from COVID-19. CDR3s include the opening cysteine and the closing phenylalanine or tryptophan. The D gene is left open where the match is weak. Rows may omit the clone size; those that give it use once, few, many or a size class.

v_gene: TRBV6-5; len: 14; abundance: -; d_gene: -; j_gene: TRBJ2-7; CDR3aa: CASSLGGASYEQYF; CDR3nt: TGTGCCAGCAGTTTGGGGGGGGCTTCTTACGAGCAGTACTTC
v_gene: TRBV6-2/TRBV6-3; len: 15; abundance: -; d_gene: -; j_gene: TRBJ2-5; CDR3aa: CASSRQDRRQETQYF; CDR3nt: TGTGCCAGCAGCCGCCAGGACAGACGTCAAGAGACCCAGTACTTC
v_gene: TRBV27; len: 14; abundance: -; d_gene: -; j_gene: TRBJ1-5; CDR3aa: CASSKAGSTQPQHF; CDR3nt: TGTGCCAGCAGTAAAGCGGGCAGTACCCAGCCCCAGCATTTT
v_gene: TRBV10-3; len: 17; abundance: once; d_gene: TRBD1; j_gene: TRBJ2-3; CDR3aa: CAISARPGTGRTDTQYF; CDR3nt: TGTGCCATCAGCGCCAGACCAGGGACAGGGCGCACAGATACGCAGTATTTT
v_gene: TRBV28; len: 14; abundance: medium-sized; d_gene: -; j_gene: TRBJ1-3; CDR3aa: CASHSRSSGNTIYF; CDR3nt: TGTGCCAGCCATAGCCGCAGCTCTGGAAACACCATATATTTT
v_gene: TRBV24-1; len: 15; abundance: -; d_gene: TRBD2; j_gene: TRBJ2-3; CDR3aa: CATSDLAGDTDTQYF; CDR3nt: TGTGCCACCAGTGATTTAGCGGGAGACACAGATACGCAGTATTTT
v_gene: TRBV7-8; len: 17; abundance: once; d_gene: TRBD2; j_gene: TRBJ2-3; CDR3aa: CASSLGRTSGNTDTQYF; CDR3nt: TGTGCCAGCAGCTTAGGGCGGACTAGCGGGAACACAGATACGCAGTATTTT
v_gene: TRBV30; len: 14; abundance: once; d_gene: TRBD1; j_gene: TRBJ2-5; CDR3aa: CAWVRTGQQETQYF; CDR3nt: TGTGCCTGGGTAAGGACGGGACAGCAAGAGACCCAGTACTTC
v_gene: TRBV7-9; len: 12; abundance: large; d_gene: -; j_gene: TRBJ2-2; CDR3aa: CASMGAPGELFF; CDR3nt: TGTGCCAGCATGGGGGCTCCCGGGGAGCTGTTTTTT
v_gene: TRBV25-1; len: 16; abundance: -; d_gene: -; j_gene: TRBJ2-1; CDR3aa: CASSNVGGHRYNEQFF; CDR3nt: TGTGCCAGCAGTAATGTAGGGGGACACCGATACAATGAGCAGTTCTTC
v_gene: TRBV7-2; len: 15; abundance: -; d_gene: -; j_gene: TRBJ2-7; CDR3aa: CASSLSGVPSYEQYF; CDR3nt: TGTGCCAGCAGCTTATCGGGAGTACCCTCCTACGAGCAGTACTTC
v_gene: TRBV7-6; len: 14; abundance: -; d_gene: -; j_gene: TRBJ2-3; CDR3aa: CASSLGVSTDTQYF; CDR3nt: TGTGCCAGCAGCTTGGGTGTTAGCACAGATACGCAGTATTTT
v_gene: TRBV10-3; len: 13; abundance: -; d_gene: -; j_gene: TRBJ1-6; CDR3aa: CAISDRDNSPLHF; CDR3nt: TGTGCCATCAGTGACAGGGATAATTCACCCCTCCACTTT
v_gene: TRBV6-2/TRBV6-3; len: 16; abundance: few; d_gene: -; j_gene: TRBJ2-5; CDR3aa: CASSPRQRSRQETQYF; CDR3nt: TGTGCCAGCAGTCCACGACAGAGGTCAAGGCAAGAGACCCAGTACTTC
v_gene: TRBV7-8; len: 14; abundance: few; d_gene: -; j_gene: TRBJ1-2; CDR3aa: CASGRAGLNYGYTF; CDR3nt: TGTGCCAGCGGTAGGGCAGGTTTGAACTATGGCTACACCTTC
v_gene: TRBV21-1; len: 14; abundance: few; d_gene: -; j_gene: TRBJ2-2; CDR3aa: CASSKGVQTGELFF; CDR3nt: TGTGCCAGCAGCAAAGGGGTTCAAACCGGGGAGCTGTTTTTT
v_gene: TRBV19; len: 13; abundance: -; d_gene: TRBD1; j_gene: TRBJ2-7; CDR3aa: CASSDRGQYEQYF; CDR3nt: TGTGCCAGTAGTGACAGGGGGCAGTACGAGCAGTACTTC
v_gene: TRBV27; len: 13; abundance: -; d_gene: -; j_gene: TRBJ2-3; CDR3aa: CASSRVGADTQYF; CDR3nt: TGTGCCAGCAGTAGGGTTGGGGCAGATACGCAGTATTTT
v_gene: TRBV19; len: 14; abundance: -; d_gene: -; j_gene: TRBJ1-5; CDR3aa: CASSYPGGGQPQHF; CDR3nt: TGTGCCAGTAGCTACCCGGGGGGAGGCCAGCCCCAGCATTTT
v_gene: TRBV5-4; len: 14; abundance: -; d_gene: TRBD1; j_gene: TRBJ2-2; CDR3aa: CASSFRGRTGELFF; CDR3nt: TGTGCCAGCAGCTTCAGGGGGCGGACCGGGGAGCTGTTTTTT
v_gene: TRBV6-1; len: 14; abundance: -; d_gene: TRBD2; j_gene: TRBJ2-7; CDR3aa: CASNLAGGRPLQYF; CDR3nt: TGTGCCAGCAATTTAGCGGGAGGGAGGCCTTTGCAGTACTTC
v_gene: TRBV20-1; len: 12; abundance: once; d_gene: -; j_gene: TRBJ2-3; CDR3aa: CSVPDRTDTQYF; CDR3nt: TGCAGTGTCCCGGATCGCACAGATACGCAGTATTTT
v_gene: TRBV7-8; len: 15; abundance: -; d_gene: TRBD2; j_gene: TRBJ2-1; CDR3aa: CASSFAAGDYNEQFF; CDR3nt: TGTGCCAGCAGCTTCGCGGCGGGGGATTACAATGAGCAGTTCTTC
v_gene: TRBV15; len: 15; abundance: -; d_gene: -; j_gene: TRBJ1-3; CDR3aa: CATSRGGDSGNTIYF; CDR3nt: TGTGCCACCAGCAGGGGGGGCGACTCTGGAAACACCATATATTTT
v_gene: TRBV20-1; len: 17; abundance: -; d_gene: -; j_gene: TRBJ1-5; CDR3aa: CSARDRVMGGGNQPQHF; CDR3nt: TGCAGTGCTAGAGATAGGGTGATGGGGGGCGGCAATCAGCCCCAGCATTTT
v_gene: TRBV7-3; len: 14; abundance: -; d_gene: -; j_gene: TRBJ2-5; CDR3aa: CASSLSAAQETQYF; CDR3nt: TGTGCCAGCAGCTTATCGGCAGCCCAAGAGACCCAGTACTTC
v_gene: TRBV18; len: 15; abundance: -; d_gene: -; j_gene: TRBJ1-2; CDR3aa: CASSPTSGGGGGYTF; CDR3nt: TGTGCCAGCTCACCAACCTCCGGCGGGGGCGGTGGCTACACCTTC
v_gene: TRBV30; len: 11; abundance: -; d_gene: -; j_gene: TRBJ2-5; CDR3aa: CAWSSGETQYF; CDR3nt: TGTGCCTGGAGTAGCGGGGAGACCCAGTACTTC
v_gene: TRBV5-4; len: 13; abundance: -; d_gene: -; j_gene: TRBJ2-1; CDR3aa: CASSLGAENEQFF; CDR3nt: TGTGCCAGCAGCTTGGGAGCGGAGAATGAGCAGTTCTTC
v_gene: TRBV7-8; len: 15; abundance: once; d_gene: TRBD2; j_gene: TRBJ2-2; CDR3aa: CASSLGTSKAGELFF; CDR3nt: TGTGCCAGCAGCTTAGGGACTAGTAAGGCCGGGGAGCTGTTTTTT
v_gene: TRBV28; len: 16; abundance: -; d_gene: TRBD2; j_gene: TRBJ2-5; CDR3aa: CASSSSSGREQETQYF; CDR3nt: TGTGCCAGCAGTTCCTCTAGCGGGAGGGAGCAAGAGACCCAGTACTTC
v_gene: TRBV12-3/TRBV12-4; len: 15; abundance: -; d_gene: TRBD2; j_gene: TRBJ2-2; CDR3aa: CASSMSGGGTGELFF; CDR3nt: TGTGCCAGCAGTATGTCGGGAGGGGGGACCGGGGAGCTGTTTTTT
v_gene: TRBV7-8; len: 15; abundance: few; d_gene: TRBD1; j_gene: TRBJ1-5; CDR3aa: CASSHNRGHVQPQHF; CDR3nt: TGTGCCAGCAGCCATAACAGGGGGCACGTTCAGCCCCAGCATTTT
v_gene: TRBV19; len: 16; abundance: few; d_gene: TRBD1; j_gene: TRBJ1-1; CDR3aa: CASSPLPGQGNTEAFF; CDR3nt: TGTGCCAGTAGTCCCCTGCCGGGACAGGGGAACACTGAAGCTTTCTTT
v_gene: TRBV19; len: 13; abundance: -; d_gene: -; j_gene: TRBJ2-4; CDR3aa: CASSLGGMNIQYF; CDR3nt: TGTGCCAGTAGTCTAGGCGGGATGAACATTCAGTACTTC
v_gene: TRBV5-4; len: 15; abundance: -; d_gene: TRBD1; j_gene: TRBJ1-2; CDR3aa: CASSHRDRGLDGYTF; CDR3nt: TGTGCCAGCAGCCACCGGGACAGGGGGCTGGACGGCTACACCTTC
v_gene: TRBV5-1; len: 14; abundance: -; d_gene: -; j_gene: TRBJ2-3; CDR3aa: CASSLGGWEDTQYF; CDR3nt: TGCGCCAGCAGCTTGGGCGGATGGGAGGATACGCAGTATTTT
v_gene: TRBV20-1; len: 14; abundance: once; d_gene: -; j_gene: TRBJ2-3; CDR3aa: CSAPDRLGTDTQYF; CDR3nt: TGCAGTGCTCCGGACAGACTTGGCACAGATACGCAGTATTTT
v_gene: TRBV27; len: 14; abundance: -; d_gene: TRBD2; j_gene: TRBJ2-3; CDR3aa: CASSLAGGGDTQYF; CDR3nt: TGTGCCAGCAGTTTAGCGGGAGGCGGGGATACGCAGTATTTT
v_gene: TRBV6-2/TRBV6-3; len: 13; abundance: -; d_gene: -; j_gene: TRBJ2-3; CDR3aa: CASSRDGQGAQYF; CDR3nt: TGTGCCAGCAGTCGAGATGGGCAGGGTGCGCAGTATTTT
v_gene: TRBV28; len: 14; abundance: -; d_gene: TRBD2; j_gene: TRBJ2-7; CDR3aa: CASSLLAGLYEQYF; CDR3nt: TGTGCCAGCAGTTTACTAGCGGGACTCTACGAGCAGTACTTC
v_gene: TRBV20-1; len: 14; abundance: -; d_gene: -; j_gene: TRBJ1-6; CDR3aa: CSARVEGPNSPLHF; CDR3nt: TGCAGTGCTAGGGTCGAAGGACCTAATTCCCCCCTCCACTTT
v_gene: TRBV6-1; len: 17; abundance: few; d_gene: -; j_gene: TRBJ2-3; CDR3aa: CASRQRVGREDADTQYF; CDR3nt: TGTGCCAGCAGGCAAAGGGTGGGCAGGGAGGACGCAGATACGCAGTATTTT
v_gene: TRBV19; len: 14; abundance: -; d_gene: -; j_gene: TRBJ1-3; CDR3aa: CASSIAWGGDTIYF; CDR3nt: TGTGCCAGTAGTATTGCTTGGGGAGGAGACACCATATATTTT
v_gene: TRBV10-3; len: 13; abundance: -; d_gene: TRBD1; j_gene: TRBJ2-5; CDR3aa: CAISGQGGETQYF; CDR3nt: TGTGCCATCAGTGGACAGGGGGGAGAGACCCAGTACTTC
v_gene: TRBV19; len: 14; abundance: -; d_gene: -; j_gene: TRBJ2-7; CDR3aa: CASSIYVLFHEQYF; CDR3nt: TGTGCCAGTAGTATATACGTTCTGTTCCACGAGCAGTACTTC
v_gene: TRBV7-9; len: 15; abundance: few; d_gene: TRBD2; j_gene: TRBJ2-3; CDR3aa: CASSLEGTTTDTQYF; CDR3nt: TGTGCCAGCAGCTTAGAGGGGACTACCACAGATACGCAGTATTTT
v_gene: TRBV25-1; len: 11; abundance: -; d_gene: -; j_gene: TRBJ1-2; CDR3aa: CASSAFYGYTF; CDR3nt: TGTGCCAGCAGTGCCTTCTATGGCTACACCTTC
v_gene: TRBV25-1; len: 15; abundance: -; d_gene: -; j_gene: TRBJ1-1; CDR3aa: CASSEFGTENTDAFF; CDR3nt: TGTGCCAGCAGTGAATTTGGGACCGAGAACACTGACGCTTTCTTT